Listed below are T cell receptor beta chains from one sample, sequenced in a study of blood T cell repertoires in COVID-19. The assay was immunoSEQ multiplex PCR, and TCRdb's table has in-frame clones only and misses some. There are about 390,000 clones in the sample; around 87% occur only once, and 2.3% lies in the top ten. Sequenced sample: peripheral blood. Source of these receptors: a woman aged 55-75 years with COVID-19, enrolled during active disease. Both conserved end residues are part of each CDR3. Each record gives: V gene, D gene, J gene, CDR3 protein, CDR3 DNA. D genes are given only for firm matches.

v_call: TRBV6-5; d_call: TRBD1; j_call: TRBJ1-1; cdr3_aa: CASSTTGTGGAEAFF; cdr3_nt: TGTGCCAGCAGTACTACCGGGACAGGGGGCGCGGAAGCTTTCTTT
v_call: TRBV14; d_call: TRBD1; j_call: TRBJ2-7; cdr3_aa: CASSRRQGEGYEQYF; cdr3_nt: TGTGCCAGCAGCCGGAGACAGGGAGAGGGCTACGAGCAGTACTTC
v_call: TRBV6-6; d_call: TRBD1; j_call: TRBJ2-3; cdr3_aa: CASSKQGSDTQYF; cdr3_nt: TGTGCCAGCAGTAAACAGGGGAGCGATACGCAGTATTTT
v_call: TRBV27; d_call: .; j_call: TRBJ2-7; cdr3_aa: CASSLSGGGGGYEQYF; cdr3_nt: TGTGCCAGCAGTTTATCGGGGGGCGGGGGAGGCTACGAGCAGTACTTC
v_call: TRBV5-1; d_call: TRBD1; j_call: TRBJ1-4; cdr3_aa: CASSSQTGGIGEKLFF; cdr3_nt: TGCGCCAGCAGCTCGCAAACAGGGGGCATCGGTGAAAAACTGTTTTTT
v_call: TRBV28; d_call: TRBD2; j_call: TRBJ2-3; cdr3_aa: CASSSSGGSTDTQYF; cdr3_nt: TGTGCCAGCAGTTCAAGCGGGGGTAGCACAGATACGCAGTATTTT
v_call: TRBV6-2/TRBV6-3; d_call: TRBD1; j_call: TRBJ1-6; cdr3_aa: CASNPGTGFISSPLHF; cdr3_nt: TGTGCCAGCAACCCCGGGACAGGGTTTATTTCTTCACCCCTCCACTTT
v_call: TRBV27; d_call: TRBD1; j_call: TRBJ1-6; cdr3_aa: CASSLLTGSDSPLHF; cdr3_nt: TGTGCCAGCAGTTTATTGACAGGGAGTGATTCACCCCTCCACTTT
v_call: TRBV28; d_call: .; j_call: TRBJ1-5; cdr3_aa: CASSFDRINQPQHF; cdr3_nt: TGTGCCAGCAGTTTTGACAGGATCAATCAGCCCCAGCATTTT
v_call: TRBV7-2; d_call: .; j_call: TRBJ1-2; cdr3_aa: CASSLEGRGYYGYTF; cdr3_nt: TGTGCCAGCAGCTTAGAGGGGAGGGGCTACTATGGCTACACCTTC
v_call: TRBV19; d_call: .; j_call: TRBJ1-1; cdr3_aa: CASRVRGQNTEAFF; cdr3_nt: TGTGCCAGTAGGGTAAGGGGCCAGAACACTGAAGCTTTCTTT